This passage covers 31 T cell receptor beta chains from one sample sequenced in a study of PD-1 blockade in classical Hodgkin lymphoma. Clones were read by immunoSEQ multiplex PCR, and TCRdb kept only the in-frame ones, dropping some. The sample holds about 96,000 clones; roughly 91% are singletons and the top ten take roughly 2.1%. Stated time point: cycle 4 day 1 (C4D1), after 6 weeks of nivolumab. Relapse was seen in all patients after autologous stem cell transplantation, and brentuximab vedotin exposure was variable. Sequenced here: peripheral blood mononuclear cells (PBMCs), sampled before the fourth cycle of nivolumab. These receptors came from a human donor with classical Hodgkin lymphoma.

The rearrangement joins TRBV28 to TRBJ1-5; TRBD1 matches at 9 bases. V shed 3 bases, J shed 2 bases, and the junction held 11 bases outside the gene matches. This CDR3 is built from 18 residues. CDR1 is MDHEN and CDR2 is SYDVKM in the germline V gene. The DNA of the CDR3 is TGTGCCAGCAGTTTCGTCCCGGGACAGGGCTGGGGCAATCAGCCCCAGCATTTT. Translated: CASSFVPGQGWGNQPQHF.

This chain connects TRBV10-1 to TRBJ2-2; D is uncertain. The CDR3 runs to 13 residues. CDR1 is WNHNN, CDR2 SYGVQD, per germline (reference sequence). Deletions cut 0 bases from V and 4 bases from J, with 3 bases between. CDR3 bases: TGCGCCAGCAGTGAGTCGGGCACCGGGGAGCTGTTTTTT. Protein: CASSESGTGELFF.

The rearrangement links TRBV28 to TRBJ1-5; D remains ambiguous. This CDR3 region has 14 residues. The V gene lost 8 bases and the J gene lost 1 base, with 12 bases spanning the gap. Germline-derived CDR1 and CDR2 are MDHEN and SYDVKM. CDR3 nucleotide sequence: TGTGCCAGCGAACCGGGAACCAGCAATCAGCCCCAGCATTTT. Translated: CASEPGTSNQPQHF.

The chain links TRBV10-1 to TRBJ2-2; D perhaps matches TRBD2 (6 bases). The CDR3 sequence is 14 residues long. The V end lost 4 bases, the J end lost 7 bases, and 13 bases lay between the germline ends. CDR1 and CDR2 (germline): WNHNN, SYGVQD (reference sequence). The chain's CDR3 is CASSVDYLDGELFF. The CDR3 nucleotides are TGCGCCAGCAGTGTGGACTACCTCGACGGGGAGCTGTTTTTT.

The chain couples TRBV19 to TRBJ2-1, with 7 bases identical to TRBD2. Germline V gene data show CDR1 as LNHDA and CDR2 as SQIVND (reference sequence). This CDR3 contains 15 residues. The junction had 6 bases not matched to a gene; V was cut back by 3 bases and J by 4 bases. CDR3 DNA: TGTGCCAGTAGTATGGAAGCGGGGAATTACAATGAGCAGTTCTTC. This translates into CASSMEAGNYNEQFF.

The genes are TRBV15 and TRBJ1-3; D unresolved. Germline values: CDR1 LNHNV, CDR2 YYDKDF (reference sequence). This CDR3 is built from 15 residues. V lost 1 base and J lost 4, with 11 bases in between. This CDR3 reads CATSRGQESGNTIYF. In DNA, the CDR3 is TGTGCCACCAGCAGAGGTCAGGAGTCAGGAAACACCATATATTTT.

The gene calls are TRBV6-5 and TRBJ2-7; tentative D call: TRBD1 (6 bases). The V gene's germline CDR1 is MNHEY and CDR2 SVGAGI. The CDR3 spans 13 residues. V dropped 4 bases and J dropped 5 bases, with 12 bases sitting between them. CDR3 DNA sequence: TGTGCCAGCAGTTCGACAGGAGATAACGAGCAGTACTTC. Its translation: CASSSTGDNEQYF.

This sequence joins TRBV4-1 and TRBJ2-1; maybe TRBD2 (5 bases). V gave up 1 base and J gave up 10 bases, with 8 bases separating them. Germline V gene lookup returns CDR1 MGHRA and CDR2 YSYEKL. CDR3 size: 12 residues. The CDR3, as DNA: TGCGCCAGCAGCCAAGTTCGCGGGGAGCAGTTCTTC. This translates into CASSQVRGEQFF.

The CDR3 nucleotides are TGTGCCAGCAGCCCCCTGACTAGCGGGAGGTTCGCAGATACGCAGTATTTT. It yields the protein CASSPLTSGRFADTQYF. V usage is TRBV27 and J usage is TRBJ2-3; 13 bases match TRBD2. The V gene's germline CDR1 is MNHEY and CDR2 SMNVEV (reference sequence). This CDR3 has 17 amino acids. V shed 6 bases, J shed 4 bases, and the junction held 10 bases outside the gene matches.

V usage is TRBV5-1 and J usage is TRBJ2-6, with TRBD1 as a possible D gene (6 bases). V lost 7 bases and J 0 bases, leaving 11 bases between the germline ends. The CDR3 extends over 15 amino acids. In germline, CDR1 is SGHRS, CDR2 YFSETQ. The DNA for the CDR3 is TGCGCCAGCGGTATACAGGGCTCTGGGGCCAACGTCCTGACTTTC. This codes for CASGIQGSGANVLTF.

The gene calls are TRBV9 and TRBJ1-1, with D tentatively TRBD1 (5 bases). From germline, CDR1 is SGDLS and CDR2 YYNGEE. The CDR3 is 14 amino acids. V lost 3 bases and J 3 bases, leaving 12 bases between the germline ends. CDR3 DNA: TGTGCCAGCAGCGCCCCCAGGGTCCACACTGAAGCTTTCTTT. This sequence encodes CASSAPRVHTEAFF.

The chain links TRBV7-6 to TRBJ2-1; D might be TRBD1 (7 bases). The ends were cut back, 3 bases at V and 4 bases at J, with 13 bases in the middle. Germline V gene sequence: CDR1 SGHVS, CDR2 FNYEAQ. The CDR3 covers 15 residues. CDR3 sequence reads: CASSLPAGGYNEQFF. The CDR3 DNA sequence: TGTGCCAGCAGCTTGCCGGCAGGGGGGTACAATGAGCAGTTCTTC. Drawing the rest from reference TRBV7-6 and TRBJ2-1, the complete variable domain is GAGVSQSPRYKVTKRGQDVALRCDPISGHVSLYWYRQALGQGPEFLTYFNYEAQQDKSGLPNDRFSAERPEGSISTLTIQRTEQRDSAMYRCASSLPAGGYNEQFFGPGTRLTVL.

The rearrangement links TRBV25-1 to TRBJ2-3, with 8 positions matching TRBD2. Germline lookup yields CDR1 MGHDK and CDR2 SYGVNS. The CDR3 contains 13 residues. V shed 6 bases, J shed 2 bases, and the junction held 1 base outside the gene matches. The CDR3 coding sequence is TGTGCCAGCAGGGGACTAGTCACAGATACGCAGTATTTT. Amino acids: CASRGLVTDTQYF. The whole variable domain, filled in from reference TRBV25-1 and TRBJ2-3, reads EADIYQTPRYLVIGTGKKITLECSQTMGHDKMYWYQQDPGMELHLIHYSYGVNSTEKGDLSSESTVSRIRTEHFPLTLESARPSHTSQYLCASRGLVTDTQYFGPGTRLTVL.

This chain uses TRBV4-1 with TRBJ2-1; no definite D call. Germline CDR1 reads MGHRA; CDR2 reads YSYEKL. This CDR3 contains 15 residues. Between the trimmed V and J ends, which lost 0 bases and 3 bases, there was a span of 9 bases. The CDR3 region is CASSQEVAGYNEQFF. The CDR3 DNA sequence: TGCGCCAGCAGCCAAGAGGTTGCAGGCTACAATGAGCAGTTCTTC.

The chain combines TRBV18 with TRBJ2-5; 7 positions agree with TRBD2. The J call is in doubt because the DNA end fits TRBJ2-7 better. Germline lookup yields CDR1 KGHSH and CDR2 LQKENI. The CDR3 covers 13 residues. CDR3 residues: CASSAGAALEQYF. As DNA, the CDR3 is TGTGCCAGCTCAGCGGGAGCGGCCCTCGAGCAGTACTTC.

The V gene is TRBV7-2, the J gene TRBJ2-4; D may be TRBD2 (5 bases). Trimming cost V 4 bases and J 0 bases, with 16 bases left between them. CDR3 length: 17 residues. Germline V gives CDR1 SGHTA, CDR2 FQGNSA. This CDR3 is CASSWRQAALAKNIQYF. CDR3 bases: TGTGCCAGCAGCTGGAGGCAGGCTGCCCTAGCCAAAAACATTCAGTACTTC.

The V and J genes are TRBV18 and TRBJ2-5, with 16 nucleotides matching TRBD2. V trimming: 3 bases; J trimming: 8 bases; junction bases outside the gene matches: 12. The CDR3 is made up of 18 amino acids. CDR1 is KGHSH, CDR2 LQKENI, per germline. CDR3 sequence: CASSPGTSGRGNKRTQYF. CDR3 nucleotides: TGTGCCAGCTCACCCGGGACTAGCGGGAGGGGGAATAAGAGAACCCAGTACTTC.

CDR3 in amino acids: CASSLSADTQYF. CDR3 nucleotides: TGTGCCAGCAGTTTATCTGCAGATACGCAGTATTTT. This chain connects TRBV28 to TRBJ2-3; no firm D call. Germline loops: CDR1 MDHEN, CDR2 SYDVKM. V was clipped by 1 base and J by 4 bases, with 3 bases between them. The CDR3 has 12 amino acids. Looking up the rest from reference TRBV28 and TRBJ2-3 gives the full variable domain: DVKVTQSSRYLVKRTGEKVFLECVQDMDHENMFWYRQDPGLGLRLIYFSYDVKMKEKGDIPEGYSVSREKKERFSLILESASTNQTSMYLCASSLSADTQYFGPGTRLTVL.

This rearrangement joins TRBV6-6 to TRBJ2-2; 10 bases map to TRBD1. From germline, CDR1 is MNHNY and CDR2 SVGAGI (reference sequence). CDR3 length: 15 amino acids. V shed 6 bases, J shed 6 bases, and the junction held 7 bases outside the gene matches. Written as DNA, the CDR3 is TGTGCCAGCAGCCCGAGGGACAGGGGTTCCGGGGAGCTGTTTTTT. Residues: CASSPRDRGSGELFF.

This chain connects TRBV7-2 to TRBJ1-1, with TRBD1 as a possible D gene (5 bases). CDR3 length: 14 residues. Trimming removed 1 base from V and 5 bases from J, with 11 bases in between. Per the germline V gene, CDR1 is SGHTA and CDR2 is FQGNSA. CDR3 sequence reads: CASSLEAGWTEAFF. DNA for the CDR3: TGTGCCAGCAGCTTAGAGGCAGGGTGGACTGAAGCTTTCTTT.

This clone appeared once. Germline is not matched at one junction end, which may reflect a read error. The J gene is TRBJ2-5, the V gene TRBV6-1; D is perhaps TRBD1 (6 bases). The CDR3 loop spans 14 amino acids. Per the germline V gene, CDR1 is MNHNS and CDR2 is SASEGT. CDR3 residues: CASSEGQEQETKYF. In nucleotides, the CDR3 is TGTGCCAGCAGTGAAGGACAGGAACAAGAGACCAAGTACTTC.

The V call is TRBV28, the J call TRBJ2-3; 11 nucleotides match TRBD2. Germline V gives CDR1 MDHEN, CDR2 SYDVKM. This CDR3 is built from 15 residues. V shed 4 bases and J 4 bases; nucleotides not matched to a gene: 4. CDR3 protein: CASSSSGRFPDTQYF. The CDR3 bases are TGTGCCAGCAGTTCTAGCGGGAGGTTCCCAGATACGCAGTATTTT.

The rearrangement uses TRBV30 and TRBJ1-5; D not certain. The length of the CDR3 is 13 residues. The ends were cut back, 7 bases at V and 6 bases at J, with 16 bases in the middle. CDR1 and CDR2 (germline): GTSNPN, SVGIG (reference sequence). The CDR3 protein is CASGREDGQPQHF. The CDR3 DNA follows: TGTGCCTCCGGTAGGGAGGACGGTCAGCCCCAGCATTTT.

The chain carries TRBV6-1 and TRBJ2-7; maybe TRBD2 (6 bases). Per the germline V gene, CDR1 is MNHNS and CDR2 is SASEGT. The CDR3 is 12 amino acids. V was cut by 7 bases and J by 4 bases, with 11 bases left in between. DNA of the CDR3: TGTGCCAGCACGGGAGTATCTTACGAGCAGTACTTC. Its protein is CASTGVSYEQYF.

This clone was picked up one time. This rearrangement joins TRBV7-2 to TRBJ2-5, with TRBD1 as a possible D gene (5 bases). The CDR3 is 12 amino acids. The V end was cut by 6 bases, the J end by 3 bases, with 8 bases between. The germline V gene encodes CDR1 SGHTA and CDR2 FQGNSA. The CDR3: CASRFREETQYF. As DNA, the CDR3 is TGTGCCAGCAGATTCAGGGAAGAGACCCAGTACTTC.

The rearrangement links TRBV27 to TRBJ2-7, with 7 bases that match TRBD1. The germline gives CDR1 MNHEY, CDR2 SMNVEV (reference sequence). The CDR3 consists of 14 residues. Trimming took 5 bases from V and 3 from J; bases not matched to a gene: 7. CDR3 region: CASSKPGQLYEQYF. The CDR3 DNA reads TGTGCCAGCAGTAAACCGGGACAGCTCTACGAGCAGTACTTC.

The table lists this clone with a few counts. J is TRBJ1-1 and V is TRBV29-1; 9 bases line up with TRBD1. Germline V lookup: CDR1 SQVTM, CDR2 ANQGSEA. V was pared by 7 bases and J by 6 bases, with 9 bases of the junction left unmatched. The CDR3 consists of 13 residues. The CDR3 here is CSARTGAGAEAFF. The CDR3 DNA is TGCAGCGCTAGGACAGGGGCAGGGGCTGAAGCTTTCTTT.

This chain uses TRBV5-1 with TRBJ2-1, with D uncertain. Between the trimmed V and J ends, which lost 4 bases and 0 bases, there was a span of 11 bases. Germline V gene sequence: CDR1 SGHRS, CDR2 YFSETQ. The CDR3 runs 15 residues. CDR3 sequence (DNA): TGCGCCAGCAGCGACTCCCGGAGCTCCTACAATGAGCAGTTCTTC. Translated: CASSDSRSSYNEQFF.

The CDR3 nucleotides read TGTGCCTGGAGTGTCGGGCGGGGGCCGGATGAGCAGTTCTTC. It translates to CAWSVGRGPDEQFF. The chain uses TRBV30 and TRBJ2-1; tentatively, D is TRBD2 (7 bases). Germline V CDR1 and CDR2: GTSNPN, SVGIG (reference sequence). Trimming cost V 0 bases and J 8 bases, with 14 bases left between them. CDR3 length equals 14 residues. Filled out from reference TRBV30 and TRBJ2-1, the complete variable domain reads SQTIHQWPATLVQPVGSPLSLECTVEGTSNPNLYWYRQAAGRGLQLLFYSVGIGQISSEVPQNLSASRPQDRQFILSSKKLLLSDSGFYLCAWSVGRGPDEQFFGPGTRLTVL.

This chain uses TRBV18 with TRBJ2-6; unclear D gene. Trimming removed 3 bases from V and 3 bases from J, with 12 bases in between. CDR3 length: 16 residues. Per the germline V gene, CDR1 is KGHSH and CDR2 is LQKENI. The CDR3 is CASSPMPTRGANVLTF. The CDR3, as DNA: TGTGCCAGCTCACCCATGCCGACTCGTGGGGCCAACGTCCTGACTTTC.

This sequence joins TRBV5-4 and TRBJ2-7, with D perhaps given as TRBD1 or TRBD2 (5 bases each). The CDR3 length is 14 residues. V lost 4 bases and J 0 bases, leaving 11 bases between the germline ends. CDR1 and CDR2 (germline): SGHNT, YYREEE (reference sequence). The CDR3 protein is CASSPGTGSYEQYF. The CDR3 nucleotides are TGTGCCAGCAGCCCCGGGACGGGCTCCTACGAGCAGTACTTC.